The TCR beta chain under discussion was sequenced for a study of cytomegalovirus exposure and HLA in healthy donors. Points from the study as a whole: Several of the most significant clusters appeared linked to common viral pathogens, based on a later analysis. Most TCRs appeared rarely, but some public TCRs recurred in many donors. According to the study, 160 or so TCR beta chains were cytomegalovirus-associated. Later analysis associated a missense DCLRE1C variant with TCR beta V- and J-gene trimming.

Germline V gene lookup returns CDR1 GTSNPN and CDR2 SVGIG (reference sequence). V lost 6 bases, J lost 9 bases, and 9 bases lay in between. The length of the CDR3 is 11 residues. About this clone: The antigen remains unidentified.

PCR was performed using 60 Vbeta and 13 Jbeta primers. Data came from immunoSEQ multiplex PCR; TCRdb stores just in-frame clones and leaves some out. The sample includes 55,000 to 75,000 clones, roughly four fifths of them seen just once. The sample was PBMCs. The chain links TRBV30 to TRBJ1-6; TRBD1 might be the D (5 bases). The sequence was collected from a woman aged 25 to 39 in good health and CMV-seropositive. In nucleotides, the CDR3 is TGTGCCTGCGGGGGGGGTTCACCCCTCCACTTT. The encoded protein is CACGGGSPLHF. The complete variable domain, with remaining parts taken from reference TRBV30 and TRBJ1-6, reads SQTIHQWPATLVQPVGSPLSLECTVEGTSNPNLYWYRQAAGRGLQLLFYSVGIGQISSEVPQNLSASRPQDRQFILSSKKLLLSDSGFYLCACGGGSPLHFGNGTRLTVT.